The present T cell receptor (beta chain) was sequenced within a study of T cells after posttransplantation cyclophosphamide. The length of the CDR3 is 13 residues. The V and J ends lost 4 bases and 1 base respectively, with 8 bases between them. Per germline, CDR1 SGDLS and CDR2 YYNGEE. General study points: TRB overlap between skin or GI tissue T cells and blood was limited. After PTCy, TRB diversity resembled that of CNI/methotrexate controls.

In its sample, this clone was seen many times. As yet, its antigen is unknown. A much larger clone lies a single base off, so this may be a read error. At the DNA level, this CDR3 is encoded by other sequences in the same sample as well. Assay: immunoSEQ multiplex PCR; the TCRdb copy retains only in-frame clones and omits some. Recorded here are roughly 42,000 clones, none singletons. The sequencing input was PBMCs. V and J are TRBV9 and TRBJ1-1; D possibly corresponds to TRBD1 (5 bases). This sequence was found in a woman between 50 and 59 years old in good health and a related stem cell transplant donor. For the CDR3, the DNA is TGTGCCAGCAGCCCTACAGGGAACACTGAAGCTTTCTTT. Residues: CASSPTGNTEAFF.